The 3 T cell receptor beta chains presented below share a single source sample, sequenced in a study of glioma-infiltrating T cells. Amplification of TCR alpha and beta CDR3 regions from RNA used iRepertoire nested multiplex PCR. TCRdb ran MiXCR on the multiplex PCR reads and lists one entry per CDR3 protein. The data contain 40,000 or so distinct CDR3 sequences, 20% to 25% of them singletons. Sequencing was done on a sample of glioma tissue, nonneoplastic brain tissue, or PBMCs (not recorded which). Every receptor here comes from a human donor with low-grade glioma or glioblastoma, undergoing nonglioma brain surgery, or in good health (not recorded which).

This clonotype was seen many times. The chain uses TRBV27 and TRBJ2-7, with unresolved D. From germline, CDR1 is MNHEY and CDR2 SMNVEV (reference sequence). The CDR3 extends over 13 amino acids. V gave up 2 bases and J gave up 3 bases, with 8 bases separating them. The CDR3, as DNA: TGTGCCAGCAGTTTAAAAGGCAACTACGAGCAGTACTTC. Protein product: CASSLKGNYEQYF.

This clonotype was detected many times. The rearrangement links TRBV4-1 to TRBJ2-7, with TRBD2 as a possible D gene (5 bases). From germline, CDR1 is MGHRA and CDR2 YSYEKL. This CDR3 comprises 13 residues. Trimming took off 1 base at V and 4 bases at J, with 8 bases between the two ends. CDR3 in DNA: TGCGCCAGCAGCCAAGCGGGGATTTACGAGCAGTACTTC. Amino acid sequence: CASSQAGIYEQYF.

The table lists this clonotype with a count of one. The chain joins TRBV20-1 to TRBJ2-7; the D gene could be TRBD1 or TRBD2 (6 bases each). This CDR3 contains 15 residues. In germline, CDR1 is DFQATT, CDR2 SNEGSKA (reference sequence). Here the CDR3 reads CSARDRRGDSDEQYV. In nucleotides, the CDR3 is TGCAGTGCTAGAGATCGTAGGGGGGACTCCGACGAGCAGTACGTC.